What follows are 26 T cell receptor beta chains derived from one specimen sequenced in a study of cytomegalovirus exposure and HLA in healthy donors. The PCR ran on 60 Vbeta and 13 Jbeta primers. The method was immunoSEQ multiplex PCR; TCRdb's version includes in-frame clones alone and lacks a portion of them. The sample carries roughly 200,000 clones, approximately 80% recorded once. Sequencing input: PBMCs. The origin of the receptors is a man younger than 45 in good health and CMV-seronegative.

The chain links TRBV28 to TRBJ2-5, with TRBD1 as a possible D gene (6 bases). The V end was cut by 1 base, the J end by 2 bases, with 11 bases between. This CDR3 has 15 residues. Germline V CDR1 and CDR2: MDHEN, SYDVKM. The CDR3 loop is CASSLFGGGQETQYF. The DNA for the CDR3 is TGTGCCAGCAGTTTATTTGGGGGCGGGCAAGAGACCCAGTACTTC.

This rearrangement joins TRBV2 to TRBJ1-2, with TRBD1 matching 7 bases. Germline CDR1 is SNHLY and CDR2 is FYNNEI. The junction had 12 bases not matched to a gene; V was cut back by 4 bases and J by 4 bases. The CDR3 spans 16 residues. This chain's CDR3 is CASSARTGSGAYGYTF. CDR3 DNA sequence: TGTGCCAGCAGTGCTCGGACAGGCTCGGGGGCCTATGGCTACACCTTC.

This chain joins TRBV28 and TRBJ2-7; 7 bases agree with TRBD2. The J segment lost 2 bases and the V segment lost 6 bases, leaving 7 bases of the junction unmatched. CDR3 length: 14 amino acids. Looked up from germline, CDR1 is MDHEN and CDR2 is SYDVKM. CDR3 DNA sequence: TGTGCCAGCAGCCCTTATGGGGGGGCCTACGAGCAGTACTTC. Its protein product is CASSPYGGAYEQYF.

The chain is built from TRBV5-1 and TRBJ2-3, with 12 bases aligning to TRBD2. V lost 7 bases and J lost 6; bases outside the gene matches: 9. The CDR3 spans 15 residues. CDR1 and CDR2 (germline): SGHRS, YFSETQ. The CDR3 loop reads CASRLASGGADTQYF. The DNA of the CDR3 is TGCGCCAGCCGCCTCGCTAGCGGGGGGGCGGATACGCAGTATTTT.

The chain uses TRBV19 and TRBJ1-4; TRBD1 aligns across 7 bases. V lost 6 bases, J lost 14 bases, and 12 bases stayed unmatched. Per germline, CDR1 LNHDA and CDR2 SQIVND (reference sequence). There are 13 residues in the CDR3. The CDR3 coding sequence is TGTGCCAGTAGCGTGCTGCAGGGGGAGAAGCTGTTTTTT. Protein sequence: CASSVLQGEKLFF. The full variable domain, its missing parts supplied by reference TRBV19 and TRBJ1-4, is DGGITQSPKYLFRKEGQNVTLSCEQNLNHDAMYWYRQDPGQGLRLIYYSQIVNDFQKGDIAEGYSVSREKKESFPLTVTSAQKNPTAFYLCASSVLQGEKLFFGSGTQLSVL.

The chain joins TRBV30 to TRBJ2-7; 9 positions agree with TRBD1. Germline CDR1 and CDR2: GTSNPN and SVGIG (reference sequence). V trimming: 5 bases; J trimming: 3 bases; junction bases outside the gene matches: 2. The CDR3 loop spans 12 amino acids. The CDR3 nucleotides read TGTGCCTGGCGACAGGGGGTCTACGAGCAGTACTTC. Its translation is CAWRQGVYEQYF. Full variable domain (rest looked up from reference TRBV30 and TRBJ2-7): SQTIHQWPATLVQPVGSPLSLECTVEGTSNPNLYWYRQAAGRGLQLLFYSVGIGQISSEVPQNLSASRPQDRQFILSSKKLLLSDSGFYLCAWRQGVYEQYFGPGTRLTVT.

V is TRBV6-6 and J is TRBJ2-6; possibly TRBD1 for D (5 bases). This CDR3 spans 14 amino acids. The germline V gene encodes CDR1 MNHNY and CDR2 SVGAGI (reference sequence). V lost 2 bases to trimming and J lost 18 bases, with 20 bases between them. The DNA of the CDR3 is TGTGCCAGCAGTTACGCCGACAGACCCCTCTCTCCGACTTTC. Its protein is CASSYADRPLSPTF.

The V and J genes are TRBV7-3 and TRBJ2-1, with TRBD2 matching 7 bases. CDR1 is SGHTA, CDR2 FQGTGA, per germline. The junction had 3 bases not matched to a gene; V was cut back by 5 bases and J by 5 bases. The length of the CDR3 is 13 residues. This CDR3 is CASSRRGDNEQFF. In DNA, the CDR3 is TGTGCCAGCAGCCGCCGGGGGGACAATGAGCAGTTCTTC.

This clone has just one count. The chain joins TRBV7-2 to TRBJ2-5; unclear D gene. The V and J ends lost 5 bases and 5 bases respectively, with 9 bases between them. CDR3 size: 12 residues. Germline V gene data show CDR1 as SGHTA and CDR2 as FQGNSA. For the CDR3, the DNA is TGTGCCAGCAGCGCGCTAATCGAGACCCAGTACTTC. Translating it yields CASSALIETQYF. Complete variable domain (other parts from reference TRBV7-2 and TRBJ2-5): GAGVSQSPSNKVTEKGKDVELRCDPISGHTALYWYRQSLGQGLEFLIYFQGNSAPDKSGLPSDRFSAERTGGSVSTLTIQRTQQEDSAVYLCASSALIETQYFGPGTRLLVL.

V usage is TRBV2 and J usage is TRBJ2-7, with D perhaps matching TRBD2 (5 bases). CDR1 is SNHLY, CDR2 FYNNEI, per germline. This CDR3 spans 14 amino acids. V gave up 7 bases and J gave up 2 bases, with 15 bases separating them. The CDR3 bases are TGTGCCAGCATTTCGGCTAGCCTCGCCTACGAGCAGTACTTC. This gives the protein CASISASLAYEQYF.

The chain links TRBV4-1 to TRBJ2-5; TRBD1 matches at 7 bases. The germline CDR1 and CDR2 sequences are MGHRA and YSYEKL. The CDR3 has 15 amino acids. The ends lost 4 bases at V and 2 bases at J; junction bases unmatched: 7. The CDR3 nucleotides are TGCGCCAGCAGCCCGGACAGGTCGATACAAGAGACCCAGTACTTC. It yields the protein CASSPDRSIQETQYF.

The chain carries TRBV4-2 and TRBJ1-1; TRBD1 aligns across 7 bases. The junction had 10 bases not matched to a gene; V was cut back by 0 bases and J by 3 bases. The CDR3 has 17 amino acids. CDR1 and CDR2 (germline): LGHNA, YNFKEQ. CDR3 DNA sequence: TGTGCCAGCAGCCAAGAGTTCGTAGACAGGGTGGACACTGAAGCTTTCTTT. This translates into CASSQEFVDRVDTEAFF.

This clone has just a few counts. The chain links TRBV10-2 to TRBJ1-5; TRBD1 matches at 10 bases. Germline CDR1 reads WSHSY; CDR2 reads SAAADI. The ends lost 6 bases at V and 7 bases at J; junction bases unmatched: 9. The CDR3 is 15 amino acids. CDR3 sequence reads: CASSPTGGMEQPQHF. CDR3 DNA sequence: TGCGCCAGCAGCCCGACAGGGGGCATGGAGCAGCCCCAGCATTTT.

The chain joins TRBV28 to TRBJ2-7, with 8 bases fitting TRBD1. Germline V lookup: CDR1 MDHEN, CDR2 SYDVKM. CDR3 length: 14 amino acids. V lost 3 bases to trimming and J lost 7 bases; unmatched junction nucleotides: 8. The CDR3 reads CASSFTQGAREQYF. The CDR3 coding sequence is TGTGCCAGCAGTTTTACCCAGGGGGCGAGGGAGCAGTACTTC. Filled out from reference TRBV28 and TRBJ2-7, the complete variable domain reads DVKVTQSSRYLVKRTGEKVFLECVQDMDHENMFWYRQDPGLGLRLIYFSYDVKMKEKGDIPEGYSVSREKKERFSLILESASTNQTSMYLCASSFTQGAREQYFGPGTRLTVT.

DNA of the CDR3: TGTGCCAGCAACCTATCTACAGGGGGCCCATCGAGGGAAAAACTGTTTTTT. The encoded protein is CASNLSTGGPSREKLFF. The chain combines TRBV28 with TRBJ1-4; TRBD1 agrees at 9 bases. Trimming cost V 7 bases and J 8 bases; bases outside gene matches: 17. The CDR3 runs 17 residues. CDR1 MDHEN and CDR2 SYDVKM come from the germline V gene.

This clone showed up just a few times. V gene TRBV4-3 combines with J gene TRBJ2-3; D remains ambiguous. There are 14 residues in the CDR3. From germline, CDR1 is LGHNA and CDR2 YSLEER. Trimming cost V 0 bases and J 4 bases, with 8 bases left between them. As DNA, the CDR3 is TGCGCCAGCAGCCAAGATCTATCGGCAGATACGCAGTATTTT. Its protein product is CASSQDLSADTQYF.

CDR3 bases: TGTGCCAGCAGCTTAATATCGACAGGGTGGGACACTGAAGCTTTCTTT. It is translated as CASSLISTGWDTEAFF. The chain has TRBV7-9 and TRBJ1-1, with TRBD1 matching 7 bases. V was pared by 2 bases and J by 3 bases, with 9 bases of the junction left unmatched. Germline CDR1 SEHNR, CDR2 FQNEAQ (reference sequence). CDR3 length equals 16 residues. The full variable domain, with the rest looked up from reference TRBV7-9 and TRBJ1-1, is DTGVSQNPRHKITKRGQNVTFRCDPISEHNRLYWYRQTLGQGPEFLTYFQNEAQLEKSRLLSDRFSAERPKGSFSTLEIQRTEQGDSAMYLCASSLISTGWDTEAFFGQGTRLTVV.

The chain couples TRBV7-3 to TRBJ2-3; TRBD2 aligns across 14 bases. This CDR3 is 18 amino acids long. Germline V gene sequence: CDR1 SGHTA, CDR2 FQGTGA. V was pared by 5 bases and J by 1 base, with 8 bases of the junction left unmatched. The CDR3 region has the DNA TGTGCCAGCAGCCCCCGACTAGCGGGGGGGCGGGGCACAGATACGCAGTATTTT. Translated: CASSPRLAGGRGTDTQYF.

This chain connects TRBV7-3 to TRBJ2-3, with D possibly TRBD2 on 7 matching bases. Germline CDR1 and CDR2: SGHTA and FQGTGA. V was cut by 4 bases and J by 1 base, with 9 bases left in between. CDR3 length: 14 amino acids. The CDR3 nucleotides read TGTGCCAGCAGCTGGGGGGGGCGCACAGATACGCAGTATTTT. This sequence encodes CASSWGGRTDTQYF.

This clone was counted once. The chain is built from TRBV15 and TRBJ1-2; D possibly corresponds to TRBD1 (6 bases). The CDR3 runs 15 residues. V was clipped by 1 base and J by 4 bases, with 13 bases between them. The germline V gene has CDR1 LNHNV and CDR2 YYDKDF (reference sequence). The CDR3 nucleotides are TGTGCCACCAGCAGAGCAGCGACAGGCGCCTATGGCTACACCTTC. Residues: CATSRAATGAYGYTF.

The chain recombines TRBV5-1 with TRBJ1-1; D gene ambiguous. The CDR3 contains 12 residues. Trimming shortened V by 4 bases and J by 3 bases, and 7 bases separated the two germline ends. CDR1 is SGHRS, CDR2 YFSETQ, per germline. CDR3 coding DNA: TGCGCCAGCAGCGCCCGGGACACTGAAGCTTTCTTT. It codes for CASSARDTEAFF.

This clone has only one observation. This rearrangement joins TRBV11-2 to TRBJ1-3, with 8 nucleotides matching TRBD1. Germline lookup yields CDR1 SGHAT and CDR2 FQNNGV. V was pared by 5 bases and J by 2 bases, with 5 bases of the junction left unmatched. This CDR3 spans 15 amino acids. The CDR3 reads CASSQGQGTGNTIYF. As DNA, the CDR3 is TGTGCCAGCAGCCAAGGACAGGGAACTGGAAACACCATATATTTT.

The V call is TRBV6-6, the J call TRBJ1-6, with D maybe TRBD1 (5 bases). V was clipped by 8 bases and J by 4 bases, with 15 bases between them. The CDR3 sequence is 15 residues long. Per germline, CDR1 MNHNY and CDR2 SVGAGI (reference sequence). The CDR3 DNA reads TGTGCCAGCGCCTTGGGAGGGGATTATAATTCACCCCTCCACTTT. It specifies CASALGGDYNSPLHF.

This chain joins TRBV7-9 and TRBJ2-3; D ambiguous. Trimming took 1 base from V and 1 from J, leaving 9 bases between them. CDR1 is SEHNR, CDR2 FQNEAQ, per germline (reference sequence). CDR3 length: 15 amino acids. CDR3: CASSLGLAGTDTQYF. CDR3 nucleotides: TGTGCCAGCAGCTTAGGGTTGGCGGGCACAGATACGCAGTATTTT.

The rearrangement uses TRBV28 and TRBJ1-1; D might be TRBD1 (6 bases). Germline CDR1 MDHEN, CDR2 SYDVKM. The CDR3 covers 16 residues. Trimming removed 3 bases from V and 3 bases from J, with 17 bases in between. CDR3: CASSFSLGAGDTEAFF. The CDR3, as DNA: TGTGCCAGCAGTTTTTCTTTGGGGGCCGGCGACACTGAAGCTTTCTTT.

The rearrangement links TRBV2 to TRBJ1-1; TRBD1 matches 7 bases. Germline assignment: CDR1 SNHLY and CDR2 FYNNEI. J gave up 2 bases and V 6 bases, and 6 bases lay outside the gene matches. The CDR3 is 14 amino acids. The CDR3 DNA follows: TGTGCCAGCAGACCCGGGACAGTTAACACTGAAGCTTTCTTT. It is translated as CASRPGTVNTEAFF. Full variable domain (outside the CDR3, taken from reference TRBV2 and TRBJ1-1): EPEVTQTPSHQVTQMGQEVILRCVPISNHLYFYWYRQILGQKVEFLVSFYNNEISEKSEIFDDQFSVERPDGSNFTLKIRSTKLEDSAMYFCASRPGTVNTEAFFGQGTRLTVV.